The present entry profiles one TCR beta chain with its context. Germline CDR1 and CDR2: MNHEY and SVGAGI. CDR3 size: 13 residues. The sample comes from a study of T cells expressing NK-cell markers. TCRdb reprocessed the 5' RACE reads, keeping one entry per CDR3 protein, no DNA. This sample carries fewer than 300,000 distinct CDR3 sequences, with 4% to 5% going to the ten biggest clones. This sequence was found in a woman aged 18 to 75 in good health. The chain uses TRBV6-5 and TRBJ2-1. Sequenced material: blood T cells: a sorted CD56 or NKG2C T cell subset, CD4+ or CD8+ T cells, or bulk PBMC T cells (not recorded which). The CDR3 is CASSWLGYNEQFF.